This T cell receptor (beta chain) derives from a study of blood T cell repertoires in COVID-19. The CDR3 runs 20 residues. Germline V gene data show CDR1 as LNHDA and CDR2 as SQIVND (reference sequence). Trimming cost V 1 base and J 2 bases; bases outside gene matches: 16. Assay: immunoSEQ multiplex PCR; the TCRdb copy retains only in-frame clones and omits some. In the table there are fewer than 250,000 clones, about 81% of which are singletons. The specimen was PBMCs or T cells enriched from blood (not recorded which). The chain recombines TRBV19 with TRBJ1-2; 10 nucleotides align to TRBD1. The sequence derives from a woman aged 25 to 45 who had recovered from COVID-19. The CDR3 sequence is CASSIGSSIRDRGPNYGYTF. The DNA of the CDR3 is TGTGCCAGTAGTATAGGCAGCTCCATCCGGGACAGGGGACCGAACTATGGCTACACCTTC.